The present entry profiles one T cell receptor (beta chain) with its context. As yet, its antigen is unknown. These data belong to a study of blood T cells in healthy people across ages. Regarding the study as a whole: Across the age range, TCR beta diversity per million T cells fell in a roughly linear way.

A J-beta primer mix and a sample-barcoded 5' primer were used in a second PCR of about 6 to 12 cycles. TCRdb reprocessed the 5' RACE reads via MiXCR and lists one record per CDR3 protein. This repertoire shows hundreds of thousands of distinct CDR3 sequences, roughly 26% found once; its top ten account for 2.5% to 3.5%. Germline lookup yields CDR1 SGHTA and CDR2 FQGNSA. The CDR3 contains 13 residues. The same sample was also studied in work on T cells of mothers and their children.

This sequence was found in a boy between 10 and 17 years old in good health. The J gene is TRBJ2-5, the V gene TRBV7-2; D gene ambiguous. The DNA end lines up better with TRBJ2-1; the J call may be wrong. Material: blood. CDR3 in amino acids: CASSPSGPNWQFF. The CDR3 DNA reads TGTGCCAGCAGCCCTTCCGGGCCTAATTGGCAGTTCTTC.